The rows below give T cell receptor beta chains drawn from one sample of a study of cytomegalovirus exposure and HLA in healthy donors. TCRdb's copy holds only in-frame clones and misses some; the assay was immunoSEQ multiplex PCR. The sample has about 140,000 clones; approximately 73% are singletons. The sequenced sample was PBMCs. Receptors originate from a man aged 25 to 40 in good health and CMV-seropositive. The CDR3 runs from the conserved cysteine through the conserved F or W. Each record gives: V gene, J gene, CDR3 protein.

V: TRBV30; J: TRBJ1-6; CDR3: CAWSVMRALHF
V: TRBV14; J: TRBJ1-5; CDR3: CASSQDSQPQHF
V: TRBV6-1; J: TRBJ2-2; CDR3: CASSVQGQGTGELFF
V: TRBV11-2; J: TRBJ2-7; CDR3: CASSSQGYEQYF
V: TRBV21-1; J: TRBJ1-1; CDR3: CASSNPGGTNTEAFF
V: TRBV19; J: TRBJ1-5; CDR3: CASSYGLRQPQHF
V: TRBV9; J: TRBJ1-1; CDR3: CASSVTGQGASEAFF
V: TRBV5-6; J: TRBJ2-2; CDR3: CASSLDTTINTGELFF
V: TRBV7-9; J: TRBJ2-1; CDR3: CASSLEGDEQFF
V: TRBV30; J: TRBJ2-7; CDR3: CAWSPDSYEQYF
V: TRBV7-9; J: TRBJ2-7; CDR3: CASSPSGGGDEQYF
V: TRBV2; J: TRBJ1-2; CDR3: CASSAGTGPTSYGYTF
V: TRBV6-1; J: TRBJ2-7; CDR3: CASTQRESSYEQYF
V: TRBV4-1; J: NA; CDR3: CASSQANSGTSVYEQYF
V: TRBV7-9; J: TRBJ1-1; CDR3: CASSSTGGNTFF